The rows below give T cell receptor beta chains drawn from one sample of a study of CD8 T cells in ankylosing spondylitis. TCRdb independently ran MiXCR on the 5' RACE reads; one entry per CDR3 protein. The repertoire consists of about 39,000 distinct CDR3 sequences, with 10% to 13% occurring once and the leading ten covering about a sixth. Sequenced input: blood, either unsorted or a sorted T cell fraction (not recorded which). These receptor sequences come from a male donor with ankylosing spondylitis or in good health (not recorded which). Both conserved end residues are part of each CDR3. The order of the fields is clone size, CDR3 length, V gene, J gene, D gene, CDR3 DNA, CDR3 protein. D genes are given only for firm matches. Clone size is given for some rows only: seen once, a few or many times, or a class if the clone is expanded.

many	14	TRBV25-1	TRBJ1-3	.	TGTGCCAGCAGTGAGAACATTCGCGGAAACACCATATATTTT	CASSENIRGNTIYF
many	15	TRBV5-1	TRBJ2-7	.	TGCGCCAGCAGCTTTTCCTCAAGGAGCTCCTACGAGCAGTACTTC	CASSFSSRSSYEQYF
many	16	TRBV5-1	TRBJ2-7	TRBD1	TGCGCCAGCAGCTTGGCCATGGGACAGGTCAGCTACGAGCAGTACTTC	CASSLAMGQVSYEQYF
many	16	TRBV7-3	TRBJ1-2	.	TGTGCCAGCAGCCCCAACGGGGTCAGGGAGGATTATGGCTACACCTTC	CASSPNGVREDYGYTF
medium-sized	15	TRBV11-2	TRBJ2-7	.	TGTGCCAGCAGCTTACCCAGGGGGGCAAACTACGAGCAGTACTTC	CASSLPRGANYEQYF
many	15	TRBV6-2/TRBV6-3	TRBJ1-5	TRBD1	TGTGCCAGCAGACAAGGGACAGGGGGATTTTTACCCCAGCATTTT	CASRQGTGGFLPQHF
many	14	TRBV6-2/TRBV6-3	TRBJ2-3	.	TGTGCCAGCAGTCTCTGGGAGGGGGCAGATACGCAGTATTTT	CASSLWEGADTQYF
few	15	TRBV4-2	TRBJ2-7	.	TGTGCCATCAGCCCTGGGCTCCTCGCTTACTACGAGCAGTACTTC	CAISPGLLAYYEQYF
many	14	TRBV12-3/TRBV12-4	TRBJ1-2	.	TGTGCCAGCCGTCTCCGCGATGGGCTGTATGGCTACACCTTC	CASRLRDGLYGYTF
.	16	TRBV20-1	TRBJ2-1	TRBD2	TGCAGTGCCAGTTTGGGTAGCGGGAATAGGTTGTATGAGCAGTTCTTC	CSASLGSGNRLYEQFF
.	12	TRBV20-1	TRBJ2-2	.	TGCAGTGCTAGTATGGGGGCCGGGGAGCTGTTTTTT	CSASMGAGELFF
many	16	TRBV7-2	TRBJ2-3	.	TGTGCCAGCAGCTTAGTTCTGATGAGCGGCACAGATACGCAGTATTTT	CASSLVLMSGTDTQYF
many	12	TRBV15	TRBJ1-1	.	TGTGCCACCAGCAGCCTCATGACACTGACTTTCTTT	CATSSLMTLTFF
many	15	TRBV7-2	TRBJ1-4	.	TGTGCCAGCAGCAGGGACCGCCAAGCGCGTGAAAAACTGTTTTTT	CASSRDRQAREKLFF
few	14	TRBV5-1	TRBJ1-6	.	TGCGCCAGCAGCTTGGATCACGCGAATTCACCCCTCCACTTT	CASSLDHANSPLHF
.	12	TRBV7-3	TRBJ2-1	.	TGTGCCAGCAGCCTCCAGGGGTGGGAGCAGTTCTTC	CASSLQGWEQFF
.	17	TRBV19	TRBJ2-7	TRBD1	TGTGCCAGTAGTAACCGGGGGACAGGCGCTCCGCCTTACGAGCAGTACTTC	CASSNRGTGAPPYEQYF
many	15	TRBV5-1	TRBJ1-1	TRBD1	TGCGCCAGCAGTCCCGGGACAGGGGGCTCAACTGAAGCTTTCTTT	CASSPGTGGSTEAFF
.	15	TRBV7-2	TRBJ1-5	TRBD1	TGTGCCAGCAGCTTAGGGGGGACAGGCAATCAGCCCCAGCATTTT	CASSLGGTGNQPQHF
.	14	TRBV28	TRBJ2-3	.	TGTGCCAGCAGTTTACAGCAGGGTAGGGATACGCAGTATTTT	CASSLQQGRDTQYF
many	12	TRBV5-6	TRBJ2-1	.	TGTGCCAGCAGCTCCCCACGCAGGGAGCAGTTCTTC	CASSSPRREQFF
many	14	TRBV7-9	TRBJ2-7	.	TGTGCCAGCAGCCAAGACAGGAACTCCTACGAGCAGTACTTC	CASSQDRNSYEQYF
many	18	TRBV12-3/TRBV12-4	TRBJ2-1	TRBD1	TGTGCCAGCAGCCCCGGGACAGGGGGGCCGTTCGCCTACAATGAGCAGTTCTTC	CASSPGTGGPFAYNEQFF
many	16	TRBV19	TRBJ2-7	TRBD1	TGTGCCAGTAGAGAATATTCGGGACAGGGAGTGGGCGAGCAGTACTTC	CASREYSGQGVGEQYF
.	15	TRBV20-1	TRBJ2-7	.	TGCAGTGCCAGTCCTCTAGCGTCAAGCTCCTACGAGCAGTACTTC	CSASPLASSSYEQYF
many	15	TRBV6-5	TRBJ2-6	.	TGTGCCAGCAGTTATGGGGGCTCTGGGGCCAACGTCCTGACTTTC	CASSYGGSGANVLTF
many	14	TRBV28	TRBJ2-3	TRBD2	TGTGCCAGCAGTTTAGTAGCGGGAGGAAGAACGCAGTATTTT	CASSLVAGGRTQYF
medium-sized	15	TRBV7-2	TRBJ2-7	TRBD1	TGTGCCAGCAGCTTAGAAAGGGACAGAACCTACGAGCAGTACTTC	CASSLERDRTYEQYF
many	15	TRBV6-5	TRBJ2-3	TRBD2	TGTGCCAGCAGTCCACCGGGACTAATGACAGATACGCAGTATTTT	CASSPPGLMTDTQYF
many	12	TRBV11-2	TRBJ1-6	.	TGTGCCAGCAGCTCAGGGCAAGGACCCCTCCACTTT	CASSSGQGPLHF
many	13	TRBV5-6	TRBJ2-4	.	TGTGCCAGCAGCCAGACGGGGGCTGACATTCAGTACTTC	CASSQTGADIQYF
few	16	TRBV20-1	TRBJ2-2	.	TGCAGTGCGAGTCCATACGGATTGGAGGGCTCCGGGGAGCTGTTTTTT	CSASPYGLEGSGELFF
many	15	TRBV5-1	TRBJ2-3	TRBD2	TGCGCCAGCAGCTATAGCGGGAGCCCCCGCGATACGCAGTATTTT	CASSYSGSPRDTQYF
many	10	TRBV29-1	TRBJ2-5	.	TGCAGCGTACGAGGGGAGACCCAGTACTTC	CSVRGETQYF
many	15	TRBV15	TRBJ2-2	.	TGTGCCACCAGCAGAGATCGGTGGGGCTCCGGGGAGCTGTTTTTT	CATSRDRWGSGELFF
few	17	TRBV7-8	TRBJ2-5	.	TGTGCCAGCAGCTTAGCGGAGTTTAGGAGTCGTGGCGAGACCCAGTACTTC	CASSLAEFRSRGETQYF
many	14	TRBV2	TRBJ2-7	.	TGTGCCAGCAGTGAGCTAGCGAAAAGTTACGAGCAGTACTTC	CASSELAKSYEQYF
.	15	TRBV6-5	TRBJ2-1	.	TGTGCCAGCAGTTATCCCCCTGCCGGAAACAATGAGCAGTTCTTC	CASSYPPAGNNEQFF
many	14	TRBV20-1	TRBJ1-5	TRBD1	TGCAGTGCTAGACAGACAGGGGGCTATCAGCCCCAGCATTTT	CSARQTGGYQPQHF
few	14	TRBV20-1	TRBJ2-5	TRBD2	TGCAGTGCTAACTCGGGACTAGCGTGGGAGACCCAGTACTTC	CSANSGLAWETQYF
few	13	TRBV19	TRBJ2-3	.	TGTGCCAGTAGATCCAGGGGACAACAGGCGCAGTATTTT	CASRSRGQQAQYF
many	11	TRBV5-1	TRBJ2-3	.	TGCGCCAGCAGGTACACAGATACGCAGTATTTT	CASRYTDTQYF
many	17	TRBV12-3/TRBV12-4	TRBJ2-5	.	TGTGCCAGCAGTTTAGTTTCCCCGCGCGGCGTGGGGGAGACCCAGTACTTC	CASSLVSPRGVGETQYF
many	18	TRBV4-3	TRBJ2-3	TRBD2	TGCGCCAGCAGCCAAGATCCAGGGACTAGCGGGAGACCAGATACGCAGTATTTT	CASSQDPGTSGRPDTQYF
many	10	TRBV2	TRBJ2-5	.	TGTGCCAGTCGCGAAGAGACCCAGTACTTC	CASREETQYF
many	14	TRBV12-3/TRBV12-4	TRBJ1-5	TRBD1	TGTGCCAGCAGGCGACAGGGGCCCAATCAGCCCCAGCATTTT	CASRRQGPNQPQHF
many	13	TRBV20-1	TRBJ2-7	.	TGCAGTGCTAGAATCGGGACCGGCGGCGAGCAGTACTTC	CSARIGTGGEQYF
few	15	TRBV2	TRBJ1-5	TRBD1	TGTGCCAGCAGTGAAGGACAGGGGGCGTTTAAGCCCCAGCATTTT	CASSEGQGAFKPQHF
.	14	TRBV18	TRBJ1-2	.	TGTGCCAGCTCACCACAGGGGGGGAACTATGGCTACACCTTC	CASSPQGGNYGYTF
many	12	TRBV28	TRBJ2-5	.	TGTGCCAGCAGCCAAAGGACGGAGACCCAGTACTTC	CASSQRTETQYF
many	11	TRBV21-1	TRBJ2-1	.	TGTGCCAGCAGCAAAGCGGTTGAGCAGTTCTTC	CASSKAVEQFF
.	14	TRBV19	TRBJ2-3	TRBD2	TGTGCCAGTAGTATGGGACTAGCGGGCGATACGCAGTATTTT	CASSMGLAGDTQYF
many	15	TRBV3-1	TRBJ1-1	.	TGTGCCAGCACCCCGGGGGGGGGCGGTAGGACTGAAGCTTTCTTT	CASTPGGGGRTEAFF
many	13	TRBV4-1	TRBJ2-3	.	TGCGCCAGCAGCCAAGTAAAGGCAGATACGCAGTATTTT	CASSQVKADTQYF
many	16	TRBV5-1	TRBJ2-7	.	TGCGCCAGCAGCTGGGGGTTTGCTAGTCCCTCCTACGAGCAGTACTTC	CASSWGFASPSYEQYF
many	16	TRBV9	TRBJ2-1	.	TGTGCCAGCAGCGTAGGATATCAGGGGACCTACAATGAGCAGTTCTTC	CASSVGYQGTYNEQFF